This TCR beta chain was profiled in a study of shared clonotypes between healthy human individuals. Looking at the study overall: For every donor, three CD4 naive, three CD4 memory, two CD8 naive and one CD8 memory plates were used.

TCRdb keeps only in-frame clones here, not all; method: immunoSEQ multiplex PCR. The sample includes about 2.1 million clones, approximately 94% of them seen just once. Study findings and constraints: The authors sampled blood alone, and tissue repertoires likely differ. Generally, naive subsets came out with larger estimated richness than memory subsets. Sequencing depth was expected to influence donor clonotype sharing.

This clone has a single count. The target antigen is unknown. Naivety among CD8 cells was defined by CD45RO negativity and positive CCR7 selection, thereby excluding terminally differentiated effector memory CD45RA+ cells. This TCR was recovered from a man in his late teens or twenties in good health. Some clones in this sample may be carry-over from other donors' samples. Source material: naive CD8+ T cells from PBMCs.

The CDR3 reads CASSAHNRPPWRYEQYF. The CDR3 DNA sequence: TGTGCCAGCAGCGCGCACAACAGGCCACCATGGCGTTACGAGCAGTACTTC. The chain joins TRBV7-9 to TRBJ2-7, with a weak D call TRBD1 (5 bases). Germline V gene sequence: CDR1 SEHNR, CDR2 FQNEAQ (reference sequence). The CDR3 consists of 17 residues. V lost 5 bases, J lost 4 bases, and 24 bases lay in between.